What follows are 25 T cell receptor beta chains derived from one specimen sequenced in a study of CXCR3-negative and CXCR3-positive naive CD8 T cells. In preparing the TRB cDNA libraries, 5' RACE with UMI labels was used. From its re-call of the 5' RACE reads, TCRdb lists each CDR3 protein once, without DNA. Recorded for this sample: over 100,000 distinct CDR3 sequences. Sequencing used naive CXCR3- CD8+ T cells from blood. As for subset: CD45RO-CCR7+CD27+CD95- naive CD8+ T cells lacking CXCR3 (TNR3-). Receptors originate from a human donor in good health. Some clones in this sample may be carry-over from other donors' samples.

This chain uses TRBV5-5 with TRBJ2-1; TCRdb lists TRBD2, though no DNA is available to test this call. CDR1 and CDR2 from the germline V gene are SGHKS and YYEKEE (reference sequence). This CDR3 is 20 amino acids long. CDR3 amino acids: CASSLSGQLAGGVPYNEQFF.

Here the CDR3 reads CASNEGAVQETQYF. V usage is TRBV13 and J usage is TRBJ2-5; TCRdb outputs TRBD1, but without DNA this stays unchecked. CDR3 length: 14 residues. Germline lookup yields CDR1 PRHDT and CDR2 FYEKMQ (reference sequence). Based on the CDR3 plus reference TRBV13 and TRBJ2-5, the full variable domain is AAGVIQSPRHLIKEKRETATLKCYPIPRHDTVYWYQQGPGQDPQFLISFYEKMQSDKGSIPDRFSAQQFSDYHSELNMSSLELGDSALYFCASNEGAVQETQYFGPGTRLLVL.

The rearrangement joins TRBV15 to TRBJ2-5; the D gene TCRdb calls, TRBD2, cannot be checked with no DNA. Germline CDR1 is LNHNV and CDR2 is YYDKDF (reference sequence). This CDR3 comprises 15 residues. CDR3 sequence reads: CATSRALAGQETQYF.

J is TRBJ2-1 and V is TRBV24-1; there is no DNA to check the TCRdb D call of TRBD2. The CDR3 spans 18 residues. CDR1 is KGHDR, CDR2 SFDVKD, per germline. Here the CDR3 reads CATSDLRTSGRFYNEQFF.

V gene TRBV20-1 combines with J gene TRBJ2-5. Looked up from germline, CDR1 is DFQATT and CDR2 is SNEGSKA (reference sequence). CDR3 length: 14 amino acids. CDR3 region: CSAYGVYKVETQYF.

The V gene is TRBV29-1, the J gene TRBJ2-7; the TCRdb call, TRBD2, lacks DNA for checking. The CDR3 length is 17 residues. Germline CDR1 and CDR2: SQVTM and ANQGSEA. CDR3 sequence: CSVEDPRLAGVGSEQYF.

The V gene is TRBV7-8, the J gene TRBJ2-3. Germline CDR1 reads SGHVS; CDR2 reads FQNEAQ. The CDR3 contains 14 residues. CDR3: CASSSVASTDTQYF.

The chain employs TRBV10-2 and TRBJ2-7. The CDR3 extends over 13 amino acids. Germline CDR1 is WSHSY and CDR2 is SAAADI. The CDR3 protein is CASSEEVWYEQYF.

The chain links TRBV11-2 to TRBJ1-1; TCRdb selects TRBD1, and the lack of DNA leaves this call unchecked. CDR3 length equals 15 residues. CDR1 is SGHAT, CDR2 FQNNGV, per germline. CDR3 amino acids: CASSSRFRGYTEAFF.

This CDR3 reads CASSPPTGGSYEQYF. The genes are TRBV27 and TRBJ2-7; TCRdb's D call, TRBD2, is unchecked because there is no DNA. Germline V CDR1 and CDR2: MNHEY, SMNVEV (reference sequence). This CDR3 contains 15 residues.

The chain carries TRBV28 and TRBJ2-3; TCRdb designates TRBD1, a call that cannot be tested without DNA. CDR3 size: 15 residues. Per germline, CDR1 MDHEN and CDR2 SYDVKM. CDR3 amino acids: CASSPRTGGLDTQYF.

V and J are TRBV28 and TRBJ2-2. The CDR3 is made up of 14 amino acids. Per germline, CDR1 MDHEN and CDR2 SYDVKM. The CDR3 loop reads CASSPDISTGELFF.

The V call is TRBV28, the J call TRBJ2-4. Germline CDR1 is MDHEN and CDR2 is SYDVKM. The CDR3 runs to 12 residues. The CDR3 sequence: CASSLTSNIQYF.

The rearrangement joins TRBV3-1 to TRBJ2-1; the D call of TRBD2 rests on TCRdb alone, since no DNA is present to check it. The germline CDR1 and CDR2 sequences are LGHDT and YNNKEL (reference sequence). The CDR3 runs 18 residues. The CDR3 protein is CASSQDGPAGLSYNEQFF.

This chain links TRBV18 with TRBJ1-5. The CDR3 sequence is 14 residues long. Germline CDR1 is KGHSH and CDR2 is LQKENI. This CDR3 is CASSPEESNQPQHF. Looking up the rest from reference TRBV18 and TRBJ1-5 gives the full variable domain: NAGVMQNPRHLVRRRGQEARLRCSPMKGHSHVYWYRQLPEEGLKFMVYLQKENIIDESGMPKERFSAEFPKEGPSILRIQQVVRGDSAAYFCASSPEESNQPQHFGDGTRLSIL.

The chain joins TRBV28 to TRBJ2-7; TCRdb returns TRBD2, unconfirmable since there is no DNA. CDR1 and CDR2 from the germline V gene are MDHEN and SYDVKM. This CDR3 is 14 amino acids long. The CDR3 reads CASSPLAGLSEQYF.

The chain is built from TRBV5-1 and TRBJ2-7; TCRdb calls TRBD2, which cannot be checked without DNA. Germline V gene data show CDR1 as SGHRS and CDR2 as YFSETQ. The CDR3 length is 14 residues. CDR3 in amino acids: CASSWTSGAYEQYF.

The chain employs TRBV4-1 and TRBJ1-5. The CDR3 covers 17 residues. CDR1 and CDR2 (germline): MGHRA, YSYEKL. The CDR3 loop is CASSQAIGNQAHQPQHF.

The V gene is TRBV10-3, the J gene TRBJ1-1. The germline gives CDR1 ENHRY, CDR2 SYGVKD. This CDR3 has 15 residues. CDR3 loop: CAISDGGGMNTEAFF.

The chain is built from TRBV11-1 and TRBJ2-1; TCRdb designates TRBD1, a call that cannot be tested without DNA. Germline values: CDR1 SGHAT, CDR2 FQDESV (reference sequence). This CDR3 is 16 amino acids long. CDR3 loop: CASSLEGAFSPAEQFF.

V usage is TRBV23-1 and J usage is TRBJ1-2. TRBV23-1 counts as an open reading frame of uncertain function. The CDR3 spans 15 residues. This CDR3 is CASSQSGRKHYGYTF.

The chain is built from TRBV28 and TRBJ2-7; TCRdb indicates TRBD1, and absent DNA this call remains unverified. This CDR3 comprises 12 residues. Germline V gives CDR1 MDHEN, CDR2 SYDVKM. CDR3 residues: CASSSPPYEQYF. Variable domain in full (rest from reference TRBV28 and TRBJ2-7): DVKVTQSSRYLVKRTGEKVFLECVQDMDHENMFWYRQDPGLGLRLIYFSYDVKMKEKGDIPEGYSVSREKKERFSLILESASTNQTSMYLCASSSPPYEQYFGPGTRLTVT.

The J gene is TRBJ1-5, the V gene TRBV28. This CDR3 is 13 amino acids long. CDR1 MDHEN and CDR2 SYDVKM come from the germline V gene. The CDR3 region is CASSPKYNQPQHF.

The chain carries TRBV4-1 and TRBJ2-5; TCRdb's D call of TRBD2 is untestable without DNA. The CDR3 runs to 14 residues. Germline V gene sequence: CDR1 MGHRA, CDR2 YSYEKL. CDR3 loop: CASTSGPRGETQYF.

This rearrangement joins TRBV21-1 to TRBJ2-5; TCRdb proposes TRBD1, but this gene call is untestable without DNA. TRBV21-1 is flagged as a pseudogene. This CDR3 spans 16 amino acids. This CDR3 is CASSKGLQGSQETQYF.